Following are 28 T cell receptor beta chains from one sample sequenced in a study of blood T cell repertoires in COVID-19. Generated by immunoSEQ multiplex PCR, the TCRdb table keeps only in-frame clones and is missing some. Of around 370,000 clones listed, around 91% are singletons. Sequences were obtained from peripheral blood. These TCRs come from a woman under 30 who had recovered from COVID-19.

The CDR3 protein is CAWSIPLGRGDTDTQYF. The CDR3 coding sequence is TGTGCCTGGAGTATCCCTTTAGGACGGGGAGACACAGATACGCAGTATTTT. V usage is TRBV30 and J usage is TRBJ2-3; D perhaps matches TRBD2 (5 bases). CDR1 and CDR2 (germline): GTSNPN, SVGIG (reference sequence). V was cut by 2 bases and J by 2 bases, with 20 bases left in between. The length of the CDR3 is 17 residues.

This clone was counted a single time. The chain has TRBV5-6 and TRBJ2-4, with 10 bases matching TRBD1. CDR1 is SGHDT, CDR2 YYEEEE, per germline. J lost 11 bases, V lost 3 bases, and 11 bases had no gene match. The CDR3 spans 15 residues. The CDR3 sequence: CASSWGRDRGSFQYF. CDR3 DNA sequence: TGTGCCAGCAGCTGGGGACGGGACAGGGGTTCCTTTCAGTACTTC. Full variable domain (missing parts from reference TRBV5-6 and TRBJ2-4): DAGVTQSPTHLIKTRGQQVTLRCSPKSGHDTVSWYQQALGQGPQFIFQYYEEEERQRGNFPDRFSGHQFPNYSSELNVNALLLGDSALYLCASSWGRDRGSFQYFGAGTRLSVL.

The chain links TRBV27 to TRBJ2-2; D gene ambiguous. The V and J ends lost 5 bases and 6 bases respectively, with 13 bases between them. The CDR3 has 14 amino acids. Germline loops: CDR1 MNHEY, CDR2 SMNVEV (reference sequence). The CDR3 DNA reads TGTGCCAGCAGTCTAACTCCAGGCCCCGGGGAGCTGTTTTTT. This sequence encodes CASSLTPGPGELFF.

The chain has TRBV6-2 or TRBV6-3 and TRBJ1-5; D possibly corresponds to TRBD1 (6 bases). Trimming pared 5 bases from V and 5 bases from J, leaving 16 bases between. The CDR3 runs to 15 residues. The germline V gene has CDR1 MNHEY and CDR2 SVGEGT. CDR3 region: CASSGGQGSDQPQHF. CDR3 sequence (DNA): TGTGCCAGCAGTGGCGGGCAGGGGAGTGATCAGCCCCAGCATTTT.

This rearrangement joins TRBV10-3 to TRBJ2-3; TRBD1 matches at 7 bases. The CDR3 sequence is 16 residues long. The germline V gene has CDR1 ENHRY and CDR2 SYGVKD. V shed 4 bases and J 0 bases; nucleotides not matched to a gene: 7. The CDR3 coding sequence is TGTGCCATCAGTGTCCGACGGGGACAGAGCACAGATACGCAGTATTTT. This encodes CAISVRRGQSTDTQYF.

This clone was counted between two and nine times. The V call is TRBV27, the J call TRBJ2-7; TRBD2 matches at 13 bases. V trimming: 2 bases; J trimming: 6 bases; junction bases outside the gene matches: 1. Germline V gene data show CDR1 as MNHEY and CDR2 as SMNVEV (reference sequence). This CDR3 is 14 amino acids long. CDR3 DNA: TGTGCCAGCAGTTTAGGGACTAGCGGGGTCGAGCAGTACGTC. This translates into CASSLGTSGVEQYV.

The CDR3: CAPLAGGKNIQYF. CDR3 sequence (DNA): TGTGCCCCCCTTGCGGGTGGCAAAAACATTCAGTACTTC. This chain uses TRBV24-1 with TRBJ2-4; perhaps TRBD2 as D (5 bases). The CDR3 loop spans 13 amino acids. CDR1 and CDR2 from the germline V gene are KGHDR and SFDVKD. Trimming removed 12 bases from V and 3 bases from J, with 14 bases in between.

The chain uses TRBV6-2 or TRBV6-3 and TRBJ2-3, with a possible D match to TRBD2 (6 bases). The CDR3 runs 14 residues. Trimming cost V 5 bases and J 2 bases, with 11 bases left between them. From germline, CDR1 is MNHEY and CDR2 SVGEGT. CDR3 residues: CASSKGLDTDTQYF. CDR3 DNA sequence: TGTGCCAGCAGTAAGGGACTCGACACAGATACGCAGTATTTT.

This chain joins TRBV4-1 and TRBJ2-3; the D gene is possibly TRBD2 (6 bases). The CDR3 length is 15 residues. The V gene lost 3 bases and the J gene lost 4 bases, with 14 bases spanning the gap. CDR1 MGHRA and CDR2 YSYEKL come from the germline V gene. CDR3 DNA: TGCGCCAGCAGCCAGGCGGGGAGGTCGGCAGATACGCAGTATTTT. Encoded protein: CASSQAGRSADTQYF.

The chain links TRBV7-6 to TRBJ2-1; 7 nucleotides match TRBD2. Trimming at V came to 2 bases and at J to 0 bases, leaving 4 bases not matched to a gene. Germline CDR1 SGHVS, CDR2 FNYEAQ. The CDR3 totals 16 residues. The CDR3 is CASSLRGGSSYNEQFF. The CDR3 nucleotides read TGTGCCAGCAGCTTACGCGGCGGGAGCTCCTACAATGAGCAGTTCTTC.

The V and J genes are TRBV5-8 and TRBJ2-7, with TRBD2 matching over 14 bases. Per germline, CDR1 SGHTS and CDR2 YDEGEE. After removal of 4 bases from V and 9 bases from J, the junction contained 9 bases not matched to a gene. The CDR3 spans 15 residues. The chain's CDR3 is CASSPEGLAGERQYV. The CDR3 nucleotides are TGTGCCAGCAGCCCGGAGGGACTAGCGGGAGAACGGCAGTACGTC.

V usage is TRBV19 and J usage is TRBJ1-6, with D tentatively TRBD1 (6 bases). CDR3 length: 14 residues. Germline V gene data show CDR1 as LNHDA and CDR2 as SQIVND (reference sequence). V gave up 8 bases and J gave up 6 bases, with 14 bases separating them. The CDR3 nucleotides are TGTGCCAGTTCCCTGGGGGGGCCTAATTCACCCCTCCACTTT. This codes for CASSLGGPNSPLHF.

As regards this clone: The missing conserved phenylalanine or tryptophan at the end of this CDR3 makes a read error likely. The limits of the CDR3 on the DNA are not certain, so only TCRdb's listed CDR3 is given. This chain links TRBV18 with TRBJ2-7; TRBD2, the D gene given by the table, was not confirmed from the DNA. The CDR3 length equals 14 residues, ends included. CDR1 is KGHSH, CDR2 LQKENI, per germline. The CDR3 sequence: CASRAGRNPPKECA.

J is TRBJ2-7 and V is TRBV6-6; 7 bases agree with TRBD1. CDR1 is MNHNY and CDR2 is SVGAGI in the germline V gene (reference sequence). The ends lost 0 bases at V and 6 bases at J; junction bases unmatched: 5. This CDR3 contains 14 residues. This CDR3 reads CASSYSTGQSEQYV. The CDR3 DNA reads TGTGCCAGCAGTTACTCGACGGGACAGTCCGAGCAGTACGTC.

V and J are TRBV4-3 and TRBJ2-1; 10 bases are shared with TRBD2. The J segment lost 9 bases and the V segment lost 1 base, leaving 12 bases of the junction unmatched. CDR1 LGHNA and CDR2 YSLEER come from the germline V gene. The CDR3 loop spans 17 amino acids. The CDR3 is CASSQARGLAFGGEQFF. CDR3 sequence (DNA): TGCGCCAGCAGCCAAGCCCGGGGACTAGCGTTTGGCGGTGAGCAGTTCTTC.

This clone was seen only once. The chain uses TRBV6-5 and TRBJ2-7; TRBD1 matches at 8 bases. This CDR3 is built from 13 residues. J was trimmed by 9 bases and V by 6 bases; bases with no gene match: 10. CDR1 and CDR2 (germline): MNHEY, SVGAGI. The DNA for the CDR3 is TGTGCCAGCAGAACGAAGGACAGGGACGGGCAGTACGTC. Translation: CASRTKDRDGQYV.

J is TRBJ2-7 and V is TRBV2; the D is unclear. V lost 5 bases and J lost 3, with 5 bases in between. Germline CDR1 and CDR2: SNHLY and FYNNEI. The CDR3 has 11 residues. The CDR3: CASSLYYEQYV. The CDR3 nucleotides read TGTGCCAGCAGTCTTTACTACGAGCAGTACGTC.

DNA of the CDR3: TGTGCCAGCAGTCCGTCGGGCGGGAGGGAATTTCGCTCCTACAATGAGCAGTTCTTC. Translation gives CASSPSGGREFRSYNEQFF. This chain joins TRBV6-2 or TRBV6-3 and TRBJ2-1, with TRBD2 identical over 9 bases. This CDR3 region has 19 residues. The V gene's germline CDR1 is MNHEY and CDR2 SVGEGT. V shed 5 bases, J shed 0 bases, and the junction held 14 bases outside the gene matches.

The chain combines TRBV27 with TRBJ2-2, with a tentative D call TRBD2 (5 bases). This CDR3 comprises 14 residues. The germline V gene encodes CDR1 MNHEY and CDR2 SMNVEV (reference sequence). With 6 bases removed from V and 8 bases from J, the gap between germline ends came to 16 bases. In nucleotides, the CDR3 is TGTGCCAGCAGCGACCTCGGGGTCCGGGGGGAGCTGTTTTTT. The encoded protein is CASSDLGVRGELFF.

CDR3 sequence: CASSRGEAEIGQYV. DNA of the CDR3: TGTGCCAGCAGTCGAGGCGAGGCGGAAATTGGGCAGTACGTC. The chain joins TRBV5-4 to TRBJ2-7; D unclear. The V and J ends lost 5 bases and 9 bases respectively, with 21 bases between them. The CDR3 has 14 amino acids. CDR1 is SGHNT, CDR2 YYREEE, per germline (reference sequence).

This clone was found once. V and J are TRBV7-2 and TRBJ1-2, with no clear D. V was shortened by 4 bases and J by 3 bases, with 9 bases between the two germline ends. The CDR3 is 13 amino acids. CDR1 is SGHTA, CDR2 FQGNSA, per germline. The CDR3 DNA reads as TGTGCCAGCAGCTCGGAGGGATACTATGGCTACACCTTC. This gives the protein CASSSEGYYGYTF.

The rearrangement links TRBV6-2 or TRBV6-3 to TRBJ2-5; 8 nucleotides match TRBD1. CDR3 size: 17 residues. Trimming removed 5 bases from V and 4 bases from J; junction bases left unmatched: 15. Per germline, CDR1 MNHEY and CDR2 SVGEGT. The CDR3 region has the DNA TGTGCCAGCAGTGCGGATTGGTTCAGGGGGCGCCGAGAGACCCAGTACTTC. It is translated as CASSADWFRGRRETQYF.

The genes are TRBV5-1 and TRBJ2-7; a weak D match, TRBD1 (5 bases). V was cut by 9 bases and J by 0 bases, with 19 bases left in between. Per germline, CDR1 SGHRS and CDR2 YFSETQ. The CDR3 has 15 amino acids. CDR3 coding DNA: TGCGCCACTTCCAGGGTATCTGGGCACTCCTACGAGCAGTACGTC. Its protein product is CATSRVSGHSYEQYV.

The CDR3 DNA follows: TGTGCCAGCAGTTTTTTTGGCCCCCAGCATTTT. This codes for CASSFFGPQHF. V and J are TRBV12-3 or TRBV12-4 and TRBJ1-5, with no clear D. CDR3 size: 11 residues. V dropped 3 bases and J dropped 10 bases, with 7 bases sitting between them.

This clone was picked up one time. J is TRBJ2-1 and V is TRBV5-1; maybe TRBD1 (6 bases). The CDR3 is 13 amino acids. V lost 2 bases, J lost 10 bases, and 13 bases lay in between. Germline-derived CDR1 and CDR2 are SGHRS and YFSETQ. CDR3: CASSFDSQGEQFF. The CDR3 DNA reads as TGCGCCAGCAGCTTTGACTCCCAGGGGGAGCAGTTCTTC.

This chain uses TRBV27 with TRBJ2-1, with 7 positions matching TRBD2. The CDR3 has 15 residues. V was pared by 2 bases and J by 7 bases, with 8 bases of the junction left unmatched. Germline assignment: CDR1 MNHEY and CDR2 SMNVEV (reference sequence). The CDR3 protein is CASSLGRELGNEQFF. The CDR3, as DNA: TGTGCCAGCAGTTTAGGGCGGGAGTTGGGGAATGAGCAGTTCTTC.

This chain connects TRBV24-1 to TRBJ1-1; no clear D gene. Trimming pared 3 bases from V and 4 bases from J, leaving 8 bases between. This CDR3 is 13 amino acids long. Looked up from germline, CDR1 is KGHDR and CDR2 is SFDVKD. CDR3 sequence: CATSDKGVTEAFF. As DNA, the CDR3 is TGTGCCACCAGTGATAAAGGAGTCACTGAAGCTTTCTTT.

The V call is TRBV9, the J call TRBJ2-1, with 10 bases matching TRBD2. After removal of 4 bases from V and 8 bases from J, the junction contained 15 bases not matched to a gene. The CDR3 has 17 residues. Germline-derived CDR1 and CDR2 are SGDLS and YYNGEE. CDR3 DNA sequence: TGTGCCAGCAGCCAAAACCTAGCTACTAGCGGGAAGGATGAGCAGTTCTTC. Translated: CASSQNLATSGKDEQFF.